Each of the 16 T cell receptor beta chains below was sequenced from the same sample in a study of regulatory T cells in long-lasting Graves disease. TCR beta libraries were built with iRepertoire HTBI primers and Arm-PCR of CDR3 regions. Via MiXCR, TCRdb re-called the multiplex PCR reads, giving one row per CDR3 protein. The sample comprises 300,000 to 400,000 distinct CDR3 sequences, roughly a sixth of which are singletons, and approximately 21% rests with the top ten. The time point was: newly diagnosed GD, antithyroid drugs for less than 3 months. Extracted PBMC RNA gave rise to the TCR library. This specimen consisted of peripheral blood mononuclear cells (PBMCs), obtained at new diagnosis, from a patient treated with antithyroid drugs. Source of these receptors: a female donor with Graves disease.

J is TRBJ2-1 and V is TRBV19; 11 bases fit TRBD1. Germline trimming cut 5 bases from V and 8 bases from J; bases unmatched to any gene: 5. Per the germline V gene, CDR1 is LNHDA and CDR2 is SQIVND (reference sequence). This CDR3 is built from 14 residues. The CDR3 sequence: CASSRGQGGYEQFF. CDR3 bases: TGTGCCAGTAGTCGGGGACAGGGGGGGTATGAGCAGTTCTTC. Using reference TRBV19 and TRBJ2-1 for the parts outside the CDR3, the full variable domain is DGGITQSPKYLFRKEGQNVTLSCEQNLNHDAMYWYRQDPGQGLRLIYYSQIVNDFQKGDIAEGYSVSREKKESFPLTVTSAQKNPTAFYLCASSRGQGGYEQFFGPGTRLTVL.

This clonotype was counted many times. The chain has TRBV28 and TRBJ2-2, with TRBD1 matching over 9 bases. Losses at the gene ends were 2 bases for V and 5 bases for J; bases not matched to a gene: 6. Germline V CDR1 and CDR2: MDHEN, SYDVKM. CDR3 length: 16 residues. CDR3 bases: TGTGCCAGCAGTTTACAGGGACAGGGAAAAACCGGGGAGCTGTTTTTT. Protein: CASSLQGQGKTGELFF.

The V and J genes are TRBV30 and TRBJ2-5; 12 bases match TRBD1. This CDR3 comprises 15 residues. Germline V gives CDR1 GTSNPN, CDR2 SVGIG (reference sequence). With 5 bases clipped from V and 5 bases from J, the junction kept 9 bases outside the gene matches. CDR3 in amino acids: CAWGPGQGAGETQYF. CDR3 in DNA: TGTGCCTGGGGCCCGGGACAGGGGGCAGGGGAGACCCAGTACTTC.

The sample holds a few counts of this clonotype. Because it lacks the conserved phenylalanine or tryptophan at the end, this CDR3 is likely a read error. This chain connects TRBV20-1 to TRBJ2-1, with no clear D. The length of the CDR3 is 14 residues. Germline loops: CDR1 DFQATT, CDR2 SNEGSKA (reference sequence). The V gene lost 3 bases and the J gene lost 4 bases, with 13 bases spanning the gap. This CDR3 is CSASGGITYNEQFL. As DNA, the CDR3 is TGCAGTGCTAGTGGCGGAATAACTTACAATGAGCAGTTCCTC.

V gene TRBV19 combines with J gene TRBJ1-1; D remains unclear. V was pared by 3 bases and J by 8 bases, with 22 bases between. Germline V gene lookup returns CDR1 LNHDA and CDR2 SQIVND (reference sequence). CDR3 size: 16 residues. In DNA, the CDR3 is TGTGCCAGTAGTATGAGTTTTCGGGTCTGCATTCGGGAAGCTTTCTTT. Protein sequence: CASSMSFRVCIREAFF. Looking up the rest from reference TRBV19 and TRBJ1-1 gives the full variable domain: DGGITQSPKYLFRKEGQNVTLSCEQNLNHDAMYWYRQDPGQGLRLIYYSQIVNDFQKGDIAEGYSVSREKKESFPLTVTSAQKNPTAFYLCASSMSFRVCIREAFFGQGTRLTVV.

This clonotype was recorded many times. This chain joins TRBV28 and TRBJ2-1; D call uncertain. Looked up from germline, CDR1 is MDHEN and CDR2 is SYDVKM. Trimming removed 3 bases at V and 10 bases at J, with 10 bases between. The CDR3 spans 12 residues. CDR3: CASSFGVGEQFF. The CDR3 DNA reads TGTGCCAGCAGTTTTGGTGTTGGGGAGCAGTTCTTC.

This rearrangement joins TRBV19 to TRBJ1-1; D is possibly TRBD1 (6 bases). Germline-derived CDR1 and CDR2 are LNHDA and SQIVND (reference sequence). This CDR3 comprises 17 residues. The V gene lost 3 bases and the J gene lost 0 bases, with 17 bases spanning the gap. This CDR3 reads CASSILQGPTMNTEAFF. For the CDR3, the DNA is TGTGCCAGTAGTATCCTTCAGGGGCCTACCATGAACACTGAAGCTTTCTTT.

Ten or more counts support this clonotype. V gene TRBV27 combines with J gene TRBJ2-3; D is ambiguous. The end of the DNA aligns better with TRBJ2-5, so the J call may be wrong. Germline lookup yields CDR1 MNHEY and CDR2 SMNVEV (reference sequence). The CDR3 has 11 amino acids. Here the CDR3 DNA reads TGTGCCAGCAGTTTCCGTGGGACCCAGTACTTC. It encodes CASSFRGTQYF.

The chain links TRBV13 to TRBJ2-7; 10 bases fit TRBD2. The length of the CDR3 is 15 residues. The trim removed 4 bases at V and 3 bases at J, leaving 6 bases unmatched. The germline V gene has CDR1 PRHDT and CDR2 FYEKMQ (reference sequence). CDR3 amino acids: CASSYWTSGDYEQYF. In nucleotides, the CDR3 is TGTGCCAGCAGCTACTGGACTAGCGGAGACTACGAGCAGTACTTC.

This clonotype was counted many times. The chain joins TRBV7-2 to TRBJ2-7; 7 nucleotides match TRBD2. The CDR3 runs to 15 residues. The ends lost 5 bases at V and 5 bases at J; junction bases unmatched: 12. From germline, CDR1 is SGHTA and CDR2 FQGNSA. Here the CDR3 reads CASSPTGTKGDEQYF. For the CDR3, the DNA is TGTGCCAGCAGCCCCACCGGGACTAAAGGTGACGAGCAGTACTTC. Supplemented by reference TRBV7-2 and TRBJ2-7, the full variable domain reads GAGVSQSPSNKVTEKGKDVELRCDPISGHTALYWYRQSLGQGLEFLIYFQGNSAPDKSGLPSDRFSAERTGGSVSTLTIQRTQQEDSAVYLCASSPTGTKGDEQYFGPGTRLTVT.

V and J are TRBV29-1 and TRBJ2-7, with D perhaps matching TRBD1 (6 bases). The V end was cut by 6 bases, the J end by 7 bases, with 22 bases between. This CDR3 has 14 amino acids. Germline V gene sequence: CDR1 SQVTM, CDR2 ANQGSEA. CDR3 DNA sequence: TGCAGCGTCAACCCCGGGACACAGATTTGGGAGCAGTACTTC. Translation gives CSVNPGTQIWEQYF.

This clonotype has a count of ten or more. CDR3 residues: CASSARAGGSYEQYF. DNA of the CDR3: TGTGCCAGCAGTGCCCGAGCGGGAGGTTCCTACGAGCAGTACTTC. The chain carries TRBV7-2 and TRBJ2-7; 9 nucleotides match TRBD2. Germline V CDR1 and CDR2: SGHTA, FQGNSA. CDR3 length: 15 amino acids. V lost 6 bases, J lost 1 base, and 7 bases stayed unmatched.

With respect to this clonotype: A read error may explain this, as a much larger clone is one base away. J is TRBJ2-5 and V is TRBV5-5; D is perhaps TRBD2 (6 bases). The length of the CDR3 is 15 residues. The germline CDR1 and CDR2 sequences are SGHKS and YYEKEE (reference sequence). V was shortened by 6 bases and J by 2 bases, with 17 bases between the two germline ends. CDR3 region: CASIPWGELQETQYF. DNA for the CDR3: TGTGCCAGCATCCCGTGGGGGGAACTACAAGAGACCCAGTACTTC. Combining the CDR3 with reference TRBV5-5 and TRBJ2-5 gives the whole variable domain DAGVTQSPTHLIKTRGQQVTLRCSPISGHKSVSWYQQVLGQGPQFIFQYYEKEERGRGNFPDRFSARQFPNYSSELNVNALLLGDSALYLCASIPWGELQETQYFGPGTRLLVL.

This clonotype was observed at least ten times. The genes are TRBV20-1 and TRBJ2-1, with D possibly being TRBD1 (6 bases). V was shortened by 0 bases and J by 1 base, with 10 bases between the two germline ends. The CDR3 has 15 residues. Germline CDR1 reads DFQATT; CDR2 reads SNEGSKA (reference sequence). As DNA, the CDR3 is TGCAGTGCTAGAGATCGAGGGGGTTCCTACAATGAGCAGTTCTTC. Translating it yields CSARDRGGSYNEQFF.

This clonotype was counted at least ten times. The V and J genes are TRBV24-1 and TRBJ1-1, with D maybe TRBD1 (5 bases). With 4 bases removed from V and 5 bases from J, the gap between germline ends came to 10 bases. CDR3 length equals 13 residues. Germline assignment: CDR1 KGHDR and CDR2 SFDVKD. CDR3 protein: CATSEAGRTEAFF. The CDR3 DNA reads TGTGCCACCAGTGAGGCAGGGAGGACTGAAGCTTTCTTT.

This clonotype was seen at least ten times. The chain recombines TRBV20-1 with TRBJ1-1, with D uncertain. The CDR3 runs to 14 residues. Germline lookup yields CDR1 DFQATT and CDR2 SNEGSKA (reference sequence). Trimming removed 5 bases from V and 1 base from J, with 14 bases in between. The CDR3 sequence: CSAFPYGPNTEAFF. In DNA form, the CDR3 reads TGCAGTGCTTTCCCTTACGGGCCGAACACTGAAGCTTTCTTT.